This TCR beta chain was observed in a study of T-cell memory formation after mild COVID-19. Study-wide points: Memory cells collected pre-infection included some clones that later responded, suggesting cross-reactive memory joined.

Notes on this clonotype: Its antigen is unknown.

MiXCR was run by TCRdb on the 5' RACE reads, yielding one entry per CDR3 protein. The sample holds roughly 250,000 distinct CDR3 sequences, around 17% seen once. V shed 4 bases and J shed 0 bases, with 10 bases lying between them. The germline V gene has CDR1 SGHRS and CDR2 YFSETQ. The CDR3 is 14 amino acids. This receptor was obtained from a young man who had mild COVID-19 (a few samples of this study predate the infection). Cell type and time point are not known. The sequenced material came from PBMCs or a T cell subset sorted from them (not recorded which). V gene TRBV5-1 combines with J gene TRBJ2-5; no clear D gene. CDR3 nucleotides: TGCGCCAGCAGCAACAGTGGGTACCAAGAGACCCAGTACTTC. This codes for CASSNSGYQETQYF.